The 21 T cell receptor beta chains listed next were all sequenced from one sample in a study of OX40 agonist ivuxolimab in advanced cancers. TCRdb keeps only in-frame clones here, not all; method: immunoSEQ multiplex PCR. The sample holds about 83,000 clones, around 85% seen once. Source: CD4+ or CD8+ T cells sorted from blood, taken in a trial of the OX40 agonist ivuxolimab. These receptor sequences come from an adult with an advanced solid tumor such as melanoma, head and neck, liver or kidney cancer.

The rearrangement uses TRBV10-3 and TRBJ2-3; tentative D call: TRBD1 (5 bases). Trimming cost V 10 bases and J 6 bases, with 17 bases left between them. CDR3 size: 13 residues. Germline V gene data show CDR1 as ENHRY and CDR2 as SYGVKD. The DNA for the CDR3 is TGTGCCAACCGCGGCACAGGTGGGGATACGCAGTATTTT. This encodes CANRGTGGDTQYF.

The count of this clone is one. V and J are TRBV7-6 and TRBJ1-1; D remains ambiguous. The germline CDR1 and CDR2 sequences are SGHVS and FNYEAQ. The V end lost 3 bases, the J end lost 5 bases, and 22 bases lay between the germline ends. There are 17 residues in the CDR3. In DNA, the CDR3 is TGTGCCAGCAGCTTCTCTCCCACCGGGAGCCGGTGGACTGAAGCTTTCTTT. Its translation: CASSFSPTGSRWTEAFF.

The chain recombines TRBV11-2 with TRBJ1-1; 7 bases line up with TRBD1. CDR3 length equals 14 residues. CDR1 is SGHAT and CDR2 is FQNNGV in the germline V gene. J was trimmed by 8 bases and V by 5 bases; bases with no gene match: 11. CDR3 sequence: CASSPGQMAREAFF. In DNA, the CDR3 is TGTGCCAGCAGCCCGGGACAGATGGCGCGAGAAGCTTTCTTT.

This clone was seen only a few times. V usage is TRBV4-3 and J usage is TRBJ1-5, with D hard to call. Deletions cut 0 bases from V and 8 bases from J, with 14 bases between. The CDR3 spans 15 residues. Germline CDR1 is LGHNA and CDR2 is YSLEER. CDR3 bases: TGCGCCAGCAGCCAAGACAGGATTGATAGGGAGCCCCAGCATTTT. Amino acid sequence: CASSQDRIDREPQHF.

This clone qualifies as medium-sized. The chain recombines TRBV7-2 with TRBJ1-1, with TRBD1 matching 9 bases. Germline assignment: CDR1 SGHTA and CDR2 FQGNSA. J lost 2 bases, V lost 3 bases, and 4 bases had no gene match. The CDR3 covers 15 residues. The CDR3 bases are TGTGCCAGCAGCTTGACAGGGGGGCAAAACACTGAAGCTTTCTTT. It is translated as CASSLTGGQNTEAFF.

The chain combines TRBV27 with TRBJ1-2, with TRBD1 identical over 9 bases. Germline V gene lookup returns CDR1 MNHEY and CDR2 SMNVEV (reference sequence). The ends lost 6 bases at V and 5 bases at J; junction bases unmatched: 10. CDR3 size: 15 residues. The CDR3 bases are TGTGCCAGCAGCTCCGACAGGGGGGGATCTTATGGCTACACCTTC. As protein: CASSSDRGGSYGYTF.

This chain joins TRBV5-1 and TRBJ1-2, with D perhaps TRBD1 (6 bases). CDR1 is SGHRS, CDR2 YFSETQ, per germline. Trimming stripped 5 bases from V and 8 bases from J, with 16 bases between. The CDR3 covers 13 residues. The CDR3 DNA follows: TGCGCCAGCAGAGACCTGGACAGAGCAGGCTACACCTTC. This sequence encodes CASRDLDRAGYTF.

The chain uses TRBV4-1 and TRBJ2-4; the D is unclear. V lost 0 bases and J lost 0, with 9 bases in between. The CDR3 has 16 amino acids. Per germline, CDR1 MGHRA and CDR2 YSYEKL. The CDR3 is CASSQETSLAKNIQYF. The CDR3, as DNA: TGCGCCAGCAGCCAAGAAACATCCCTAGCCAAAAACATTCAGTACTTC.

This clone occurred a few times. This rearrangement joins TRBV7-9 to TRBJ1-1; 7 nucleotides line up with TRBD1. Germline V lookup: CDR1 SEHNR, CDR2 FQNEAQ (reference sequence). This CDR3 is built from 14 residues. Trimming removed 6 bases from V and 1 base from J; junction bases left unmatched: 5. The CDR3 spells CASSRQGTNTEAFF. The CDR3 bases are TGTGCCAGCAGTCGACAGGGTACGAACACTGAAGCTTTCTTT.

The chain has TRBV11-2 and TRBJ2-3, with 7 nucleotides matching TRBD1. Looked up from germline, CDR1 is SGHAT and CDR2 is FQNNGV. With V trimmed by 1 base and J by 3 bases, 7 bases remained unmatched. The CDR3 covers 16 residues. The CDR3 here is CASSLGFQGVTDTQYF. CDR3 nucleotide sequence: TGTGCCAGCAGCTTAGGCTTTCAGGGGGTAACAGATACGCAGTATTTT.

This chain links TRBV7-8 with TRBJ2-7; D might be TRBD1 or TRBD2, each matching 5 bases. Germline-derived CDR1 and CDR2 are SGHVS and FQNEAQ. Between the trimmed V and J ends, which lost 7 bases and 1 base, there was a span of 14 bases. CDR3 length equals 14 residues. The CDR3 sequence is CASNSGPPSYEQYF. In DNA, the CDR3 is TGTGCCAGCAACTCGGGGCCACCGTCCTACGAGCAGTACTTC.

The chain employs TRBV15 and TRBJ1-1, with D perhaps matching TRBD1 (5 bases). Trimming left V 2 bases short and J 1 base short, with 11 bases between. The germline CDR1 and CDR2 sequences are LNHNV and YYDKDF (reference sequence). The CDR3 is made up of 15 amino acids. CDR3 region: CATSRLGPTNTEAFF. The CDR3 bases are TGTGCCACCAGCAGACTGGGACCGACGAACACTGAAGCTTTCTTT.

The V call is TRBV5-1, the J call TRBJ2-1, with 11 bases fitting TRBD1. The CDR3 length is 17 residues. V was clipped by 4 bases and J by 8 bases; unmatched bases: 14. Germline V gives CDR1 SGHRS, CDR2 YFSETQ. The CDR3 DNA reads TGCGCCAGCAGCCAATTGAAACTACGGACAGGGGGCGATGAGCAGTTCTTC. It codes for CASSQLKLRTGGDEQFF.

The chain employs TRBV7-2 and TRBJ1-1; no clear D gene. This CDR3 has 13 amino acids. Germline CDR1 is SGHTA and CDR2 is FQGNSA. The V and J ends lost 0 bases and 10 bases respectively, with 12 bases between them. The CDR3 nucleotides read TGTGCCAGCAGCTTAGCTGCAGCTGCAGGAGCTTTCTTT. Protein: CASSLAAAAGAFF.

The chain carries TRBV6-5 and TRBJ2-7; D ambiguous. Trimming pared 0 bases from V and 3 bases from J, leaving 9 bases between. Germline lookup yields CDR1 MNHEY and CDR2 SVGAGI. The CDR3 covers 14 residues. CDR3 bases: TGTGCCAGCAGTTACTCGGGCCAGAGCTACGAGCAGTACTTC. Translated, it gives CASSYSGQSYEQYF.

This clone is a singleton in its sample. The rearrangement links TRBV15 to TRBJ1-1; TRBD1 matches at 9 bases. The CDR3 runs 17 residues. The trim removed 3 bases at V and 0 bases at J, leaving 8 bases unmatched. Germline CDR1 LNHNV, CDR2 YYDKDF (reference sequence). This CDR3 reads CATSRGQGLALNTEAFF. The CDR3 DNA reads as TGTGCCACCAGCAGGGGACAGGGCCTCGCTCTGAACACTGAAGCTTTCTTT.

The V and J genes are TRBV11-2 and TRBJ2-7; D remains unclear. V lost 1 base, J lost 2 bases, and 12 bases lay in between. CDR1 is SGHAT and CDR2 is FQNNGV in the germline V gene. The CDR3 length is 15 residues. The CDR3 nucleotides are TGTGCCAGCAGCTTAGCTCTAGACACCGCCTACGAGCAGTACTTC. Translating it yields CASSLALDTAYEQYF.

In this sample, this clone turned up a few times. DNA for the CDR3: TGCAGCGTCCTTCAGAGGTCGGGCACTGAAGCTTTCTTT. Its translation is CSVLQRSGTEAFF. The chain has TRBV29-1 and TRBJ1-1; D ambiguous. The CDR3 spans 13 residues. Trimming removed 6 bases from V and 4 bases from J, with 15 bases in between. CDR1 is SQVTM and CDR2 is ANQGSEA in the germline V gene.

The CDR3 here is CASSLVGQETDTQYF. The CDR3 nucleotides read TGCGCCAGCAGCTTGGTAGGACAGGAAACAGATACGCAGTATTTT. The chain joins TRBV5-1 to TRBJ2-3; 7 positions agree with TRBD1. CDR1 is SGHRS and CDR2 is YFSETQ in the germline V gene. J gave up 3 bases and V 0 bases, and 4 bases lay outside the gene matches. The CDR3 runs 15 residues.

The V gene is TRBV30, the J gene TRBJ2-1, with 8 bases matching TRBD2. The J segment lost 6 bases and the V segment lost 3 bases, leaving 13 bases of the junction unmatched. The CDR3 is 16 amino acids. Germline values: CDR1 GTSNPN, CDR2 SVGIG (reference sequence). This chain's CDR3 is CAWSPPGAGGLNEQFF. CDR3 DNA: TGTGCCTGGAGCCCGCCAGGGGCGGGAGGACTCAATGAGCAGTTCTTC.

The rearrangement uses TRBV14 and TRBJ2-1; D is perhaps TRBD1 (6 bases). The CDR3 runs 15 residues. The V gene's germline CDR1 is SGHDN and CDR2 FVKESK. V dropped 5 bases and J dropped 8 bases, with 19 bases sitting between them. CDR3 nucleotide sequence: TGTGCCAGCAGCGTACGGCCAGGGGCGAACCATGAGCAGTTCTTC. Amino acid sequence: CASSVRPGANHEQFF.